This entry lists 19 T cell receptor beta chains sequenced from one sample in a study of blood T cells in healthy people across ages. With a J-beta primer mix and a sample-barcoded 5' primer, a second PCR ran roughly 6 to 11 cycles. One entry per CDR3 protein, called by TCRdb with MiXCR from the 5' RACE reads. This table has about 800,000 distinct CDR3 sequences, just under 25% appearing once. In addition, the sample was reused for a study of T cells of mothers and their children.

Input material: blood. The receptors come from a boy younger than 18 in good health.

This clonotype turned up a few times. V and J are TRBV20-1 and TRBJ2-7, with 12 bases identical to TRBD2. Germline V gene lookup returns CDR1 DFQATT and CDR2 SNEGSKA (reference sequence). The CDR3 is 15 residues long. The junction had 10 bases not matched to a gene; V was cut back by 7 bases and J by 3 bases. CDR3 loop: CSVALGLAGYYEQYF. The CDR3 DNA reads as TGCAGTGTCGCCCTCGGACTAGCGGGATACTACGAGCAGTACTTC.

The chain uses TRBV21-1 and TRBJ2-5; the table's D call TRBD2 went unverified against the DNA. The end of the DNA aligns better with TRBJ2-7, so the J call may be wrong. TRBV21-1 is noted as a pseudogene. This CDR3 has 14 amino acids. The CDR3 is CASSKGTSAYEQYF. The CDR3 coding sequence is TGTGCCAGCAGCAAGGGTACTAGCGCCTACGAGCAGTACTTC.

The chain is built from TRBV7-9 and TRBJ2-7, with 12 bases fitting TRBD2. Germline CDR1 and CDR2: SEHNR and FQNEAQ (reference sequence). Trimming took 5 bases from V and 7 from J; bases not matched to a gene: 9. CDR3 size: 15 residues. The CDR3 DNA sequence: TGTGCCAGCAGCGCGACTAGCGGGAGCACGAGGGAGCAGTACTTC. It encodes CASSATSGSTREQYF.

V usage is TRBV3-1 and J usage is TRBJ1-5; D is possibly TRBD1 (6 bases). Germline assignment: CDR1 LGHDT and CDR2 YNNKEL (reference sequence). V dropped 3 bases and J dropped 3 bases, with 9 bases sitting between them. CDR3 length: 14 residues. Here the CDR3 reads CASSHGQSNQPQHF. CDR3 sequence (DNA): TGTGCCAGCAGCCACGGACAGTCCAATCAGCCCCAGCATTTT.

This clonotype appeared many times. The chain carries TRBV28 and TRBJ1-1; D possibly corresponds to TRBD1 (5 bases). The V gene lost 2 bases and the J gene lost 0 bases, with 13 bases spanning the gap. CDR1 is MDHEN, CDR2 SYDVKM, per germline. This CDR3 comprises 16 residues. The CDR3 DNA follows: TGTGCCAGCAGTTTACCCTCAGCGGGGCTGAACACTGAAGCTTTCTTT. Its protein product is CASSLPSAGLNTEAFF.

The chain joins TRBV7-6 to TRBJ1-6; D perhaps matches TRBD1 (5 bases). Per germline, CDR1 SGHVS and CDR2 FNYEAQ. CDR3 length equals 15 residues. V lost 5 bases to trimming and J lost 8 bases, with 16 bases between them. CDR3 region: CASSRDYRGDSPLHF. The DNA of the CDR3 is TGTGCCAGCAGCCGAGATTATAGGGGCGATTCACCCCTCCACTTT.

The chain uses TRBV5-1 and TRBJ2-7; either TRBD1 or TRBD2 may supply D (5 bases each). V dropped 2 bases and J dropped 6 bases, with 15 bases sitting between them. The CDR3 runs to 14 residues. Germline V lookup: CDR1 SGHRS, CDR2 YFSETQ. The chain's CDR3 is CASSFGTPTTEQYF. CDR3 sequence (DNA): TGCGCCAGCAGCTTTGGGACGCCTACTACCGAGCAGTACTTC.

The chain combines TRBV20-1 with TRBJ1-5; D is perhaps TRBD1 (5 bases). Per germline, CDR1 DFQATT and CDR2 SNEGSKA (reference sequence). Trimming left V 6 bases short and J 2 bases short, with 17 bases between. The CDR3 has 15 amino acids. CDR3 bases: TGCAGTGCCAACCCCAGGGTTGGTGGCAATCAGCCCCAGCATTTT. Encoded protein: CSANPRVGGNQPQHF.

This chain joins TRBV29-1 and TRBJ2-1, with D possibly being TRBD1 or TRBD2 (6 bases each). Trimming removed 4 bases at V and 3 bases at J, with 10 bases between. The CDR3 consists of 13 residues. The germline gives CDR1 SQVTM, CDR2 ANQGSEA. Written as DNA, the CDR3 is TGCAGCGTTGTGGGGGGCCTCTACAATGAGCAGTTCTTC. Residues: CSVVGGLYNEQFF.

The rearrangement links TRBV3-1 to TRBJ2-4; the D is unclear. V was shortened by 1 base and J by 6 bases, with 7 bases between the two germline ends. Germline V CDR1 and CDR2: LGHDT, YNNKEL (reference sequence). CDR3 length: 13 residues. CDR3 region: CASSQVGRNIQYF. The CDR3 coding sequence is TGTGCCAGCAGCCAAGTCGGGCGAAACATTCAGTACTTC.

In its sample, this clonotype was seen a few times. The chain combines TRBV4-1 with TRBJ1-2; a weak D match, TRBD1 (6 bases). Germline CDR1 MGHRA, CDR2 YSYEKL. The ends were cut back, 5 bases at V and 0 bases at J, with 13 bases in the middle. CDR3 length equals 15 residues. CDR3: CASSTRTATNYGYTF. As DNA, the CDR3 is TGCGCCAGCAGCACCCGGACAGCCACTAACTATGGCTACACCTTC.

The gene calls are TRBV7-2 and TRBJ2-3; TRBD2 aligns across 15 bases. CDR3 length: 16 amino acids. In germline, CDR1 is SGHTA, CDR2 FQGNSA. The J segment lost 7 bases and the V segment lost 9 bases, leaving 11 bases of the junction unmatched. The chain's CDR3 is CASLSGGLAGGNTQYF. Here the CDR3 DNA reads TGTGCCAGTCTCTCCGGGGGACTAGCGGGGGGCAATACGCAGTATTTT. Variable domain in full (rest from reference TRBV7-2 and TRBJ2-3): GAGVSQSPSNKVTEKGKDVELRCDPISGHTALYWYRQSLGQGLEFLIYFQGNSAPDKSGLPSDRFSAERTGGSVSTLTIQRTQQEDSAVYLCASLSGGLAGGNTQYFGPGTRLTVL.

The V gene is TRBV28, the J gene TRBJ2-7; TRBD1 is a possible D gene (5 bases). Between the trimmed V and J ends, which lost 5 bases and 4 bases, there was a span of 21 bases. The CDR3 has 16 residues. Germline CDR1 and CDR2: MDHEN and SYDVKM. The CDR3 here is CASSQLSGREAYEQYF. DNA for the CDR3: TGTGCCAGCAGTCAACTATCAGGCAGGGAAGCTTACGAGCAGTACTTC. Supplemented by reference TRBV28 and TRBJ2-7, the full variable domain reads DVKVTQSSRYLVKRTGEKVFLECVQDMDHENMFWYRQDPGLGLRLIYFSYDVKMKEKGDIPEGYSVSREKKERFSLILESASTNQTSMYLCASSQLSGREAYEQYFGPGTRLTVT.

The chain carries TRBV29-1 and TRBJ2-2; TRBD2 is a possible D gene (6 bases). The CDR3 loop spans 14 amino acids. Trimming pared 7 bases from V and 0 bases from J, leaving 12 bases between. Per the germline V gene, CDR1 is SQVTM and CDR2 is ANQGSEA. CDR3 sequence: CSAPRDSNTGELFF. For the CDR3, the DNA is TGCAGCGCCCCCCGGGACTCGAACACCGGGGAGCTGTTTTTT.

This clonotype was counted only a few times. The chain carries TRBV3-1 and TRBJ2-2, with 10 bases identical to TRBD2. With 2 bases clipped from V and 5 bases from J, the junction kept 5 bases outside the gene matches. CDR3 length: 16 amino acids. Per germline, CDR1 LGHDT and CDR2 YNNKEL (reference sequence). The CDR3, as DNA: TGTGCCAGCAGCCAACCCCGACTAGCGGGTACCGGGGAGCTGTTTTTT. This encodes CASSQPRLAGTGELFF.

This clonotype was observed a few times. The chain recombines TRBV29-1 with TRBJ2-6; D might be TRBD1 (6 bases). The V and J ends lost 0 bases and 3 bases respectively, with 15 bases between them. Germline CDR1 and CDR2: SQVTM and ANQGSEA. The CDR3 is 17 amino acids. The CDR3 is CSVEEGFRGGGANVLTF. CDR3 bases: TGCAGCGTTGAAGAAGGGTTCAGGGGCGGTGGGGCCAACGTCCTGACTTTC.

The V and J genes are TRBV12-3 or TRBV12-4 and TRBJ1-5; D perhaps matches TRBD1 (6 bases). CDR3 length: 14 residues. Trimming removed 6 bases from V and 3 bases from J, with 12 bases in between. CDR3 sequence (DNA): TGTGCCAGCAGGTTGGACAGCCTCAATCAGCCCCAGCATTTT. Its translation is CASRLDSLNQPQHF.

This clonotype was counted only a few times. This chain connects TRBV6-1 to TRBJ2-2, with D perhaps matching TRBD2 (5 bases). The CDR3 has 16 residues. Germline CDR1 reads MNHNS; CDR2 reads SASEGT. V was pared by 5 bases and J by 8 bases, with 21 bases between. In DNA, the CDR3 is TGTGCCAGCAGTCCCCGAGCGGTACTGGGGTCGGGGGAGCTGTTTTTT. Translated, it gives CASSPRAVLGSGELFF.

The J gene is TRBJ2-7, the V gene TRBV28; 12 bases agree with TRBD1. The CDR3 extends over 15 amino acids. Germline V gives CDR1 MDHEN, CDR2 SYDVKM. Trimming at V came to 2 bases and at J to 6 bases, leaving 5 bases not matched to a gene. The CDR3 region is CASSLTGQGAGEQYF. The DNA of the CDR3 is TGTGCCAGCAGTTTAACGGGACAGGGGGCGGGCGAGCAGTACTTC.